The 32 T cell receptor beta chains in this list originate from one sample, sequenced in a study of blood T cells in healthy people across ages. For the second PCR, which ran for about 6 to 11 cycles, a sample-barcoded 5' primer and a J-beta primer mix were used. A single record per CDR3 protein comes from TCRdb applying MiXCR to the 5' RACE reads. The table includes fewer than 700,000 distinct CDR3 sequences, roughly 48% detected once. The sample comprised blood. The receptors were sampled from a man older than 75 in good health.

The chain couples TRBV5-1 to TRBJ2-5; D gene unclear. V dropped 4 bases and J dropped 5 bases, with 6 bases sitting between them. CDR3 length equals 11 residues. In germline, CDR1 is SGHRS, CDR2 YFSETQ. CDR3 residues: CASSDWETQYF. Written as DNA, the CDR3 is TGCGCCAGCAGCGACTGGGAGACCCAGTACTTC.

This clonotype was counted a single time. The chain combines TRBV6-2 or TRBV6-3 with TRBJ2-5; 7 bases map to TRBD1. The J segment lost 0 bases and the V segment lost 3 bases, leaving 4 bases of the junction unmatched. Germline V gene lookup returns CDR1 MNHEY and CDR2 SVGEGT. The CDR3 runs 15 residues. CDR3 DNA sequence: TGTGCCAGCAGTTATACTGGGACAGACCAAGAGACCCAGTACTTC. Translating it yields CASSYTGTDQETQYF.

V usage is TRBV18 and J usage is TRBJ1-5; no reliable D call. From germline, CDR1 is KGHSH and CDR2 LQKENI. CDR3 size: 13 residues. With 2 bases removed from V and 3 bases from J, the gap between germline ends came to 5 bases. The CDR3 sequence: CASSPENNQPQHF. DNA of the CDR3: TGTGCCAGCTCACCAGAAAACAATCAGCCCCAGCATTTT.

The rearrangement uses TRBV5-1 and TRBJ2-7; 12 bases align to TRBD2. The DNA end favors TRBJ2-5, so the J call may be wrong. CDR3 size: 17 residues. CDR1 SGHRS and CDR2 YFSETQ come from the germline V gene. The CDR3 bases are TGCGCCAGCAGCATCACCGGGACTAGCGGGTCGGGAGAGACCCAGTACTTC. It yields the protein CASSITGTSGSGETQYF.

The V gene is TRBV10-1, the J gene TRBJ1-1, with a weak D call TRBD1 (5 bases). The CDR3 length is 13 residues. Germline CDR1 is WNHNN and CDR2 is SYGVQD (reference sequence). V lost 3 bases and J 10 bases, leaving 15 bases between the germline ends. The DNA for the CDR3 is TGCGCCAGCAGTGACGGGACGAACAGCAGAGCTTTCTTT. Translated, it gives CASSDGTNSRAFF.

The chain couples TRBV20-1 to TRBJ1-1; 7 bases match TRBD1. CDR3 length equals 13 residues. Per the germline V gene, CDR1 is DFQATT and CDR2 is SNEGSKA (reference sequence). J gave up 0 bases and V 5 bases, and 3 bases lay outside the gene matches. The CDR3 DNA sequence: TGCAGTGCTCTCAGGGGGTTGAACACTGAAGCTTTCTTT. It encodes CSALRGLNTEAFF.

This clonotype has at least ten counts. This chain uses TRBV6-5 with TRBJ1-2; D is uncertain. The germline CDR1 and CDR2 sequences are MNHEY and SVGAGI. The V and J ends lost 4 bases and 4 bases respectively, with 10 bases between them. This CDR3 spans 13 amino acids. The CDR3 region has the DNA TGTGCCAGCAGTTCAGCGGGTGGCTATGGCTACACCTTC. Its protein is CASSSAGGYGYTF.

This chain links TRBV15 with TRBJ2-1; 8 bases fit TRBD1. V lost 5 bases and J lost 7; bases outside the gene matches: 10. Looked up from germline, CDR1 is LNHNV and CDR2 is YYDKDF (reference sequence). The CDR3 length is 15 residues. The CDR3 sequence: CATSGRDRTNNEQFF. CDR3 in DNA: TGTGCCACCAGCGGACGGGACAGGACAAATAATGAGCAGTTCTTC. Looking up the rest from reference TRBV15 and TRBJ2-1 gives the full variable domain: DAMVIQNPRYQVTQFGKPVTLSCSQTLNHNVMYWYQQKSSQAPKLLFHYYDKDFNNEADTPDNFQSRRPNTSFCFLDIRSPGLGDTAMYLCATSGRDRTNNEQFFGPGTRLTVL.

The V and J genes are TRBV5-1 and TRBJ2-7; 7 nucleotides match TRBD1. Trimming took 0 bases from V and 2 from J; bases not matched to a gene: 8. CDR3 length equals 16 residues. Germline CDR1 reads SGHRS; CDR2 reads YFSETQ. The CDR3 nucleotides are TGCGCCAGCAGCTTGGAGGGACAGCCCGTCACCTACGAGCAGTACTTC. Its protein product is CASSLEGQPVTYEQYF.

This clonotype occurred a few times. The chain is built from TRBV29-1 and TRBJ2-1; 9 bases are shared with TRBD2. V shed 7 bases and J 6 bases; nucleotides not matched to a gene: 13. Germline CDR1 and CDR2: SQVTM and ANQGSEA. The CDR3 length is 15 residues. CDR3 in amino acids: CSGAKGLAMGNEQFF. In nucleotides, the CDR3 is TGCAGCGGCGCCAAAGGACTAGCGATGGGCAATGAGCAGTTCTTC.

This clonotype was picked up many times. The CDR3 DNA is TGCGCCAGCAGCCAAGATAGGGGGACTAACCTCTACAATGAGCAGTTCTTC. Protein sequence: CASSQDRGTNLYNEQFF. The chain couples TRBV4-3 to TRBJ2-1, with D perhaps TRBD2 (7 bases). V was cut by 0 bases and J by 3 bases, with 15 bases left in between. Germline-derived CDR1 and CDR2 are LGHNA and YSLEER. The CDR3 length is 17 residues.

The V gene is TRBV7-2, the J gene TRBJ2-5, with no clear D. The last part of the DNA fits TRBJ2-7 better; the J call may be wrong. The germline CDR1 and CDR2 sequences are SGHTA and FQGNSA. The CDR3 loop spans 14 amino acids. The DNA of the CDR3 is TGTGCCAGCAGCCCTACCCTGAACCCCAGCGAGCAGTACTTC. This encodes CASSPTLNPSEQYF.

This chain joins TRBV7-2 and TRBJ1-1; TRBD1 aligns across 8 bases. This CDR3 is built from 14 residues. The germline V gene encodes CDR1 SGHTA and CDR2 FQGNSA. V was clipped by 6 bases and J by 7 bases; unmatched bases: 10. CDR3 sequence (DNA): TGTGCCAGCAGGAGGGCGGGGACAGGCTGTGAAGCTTTCTTT. This translates into CASRRAGTGCEAFF.

This clonotype was observed a handful of times. Just one base apart from a much larger clone, this may be a read error. The chain uses TRBV6-6 and TRBJ2-3; D gene unclear. The CDR3 runs to 14 residues. Germline-derived CDR1 and CDR2 are MNHNY and SVGAGI (reference sequence). This CDR3 is CASSDSVSTDTQYF. The CDR3 DNA is TGTGCCAGCAGTGACTCCGTCAGCACAGATACGCAGTATTTT.

A note on this clonotype: A much bigger clone sits one base away, suggesting this may be a read error. CDR3 in amino acids: CASTTMTGFDEQFF. CDR3 sequence (DNA): TGTGCCAGCACTACGATGACAGGGTTTGACGAGCAGTTCTTC. The chain carries TRBV12-3 or TRBV12-4 and TRBJ2-1; 7 bases are a match to TRBD1. This CDR3 has 14 residues. Trimming cost V 7 bases and J 10 bases; bases outside gene matches: 13.

This chain joins TRBV7-2 and TRBJ2-3; the D is unclear. CDR1 and CDR2 (germline): SGHTA, FQGNSA. The length of the CDR3 is 15 residues. Trimming cost V 3 bases and J 5 bases, with 15 bases left between them. The CDR3, as DNA: TGTGCCAGCAGCTTCATAATGTCTTCCGGAGATACGCAGTATTTT. Encoded protein: CASSFIMSSGDTQYF.

Only a few counts were recorded for this clonotype. The chain uses TRBV20-1 and TRBJ2-1, with a possible D match to TRBD2 (7 bases). This CDR3 is 14 amino acids long. Trimming pared 6 bases from V and 7 bases from J, leaving 19 bases between. Germline V gene data show CDR1 as DFQATT and CDR2 as SNEGSKA (reference sequence). The CDR3 nucleotides are TGCAGTGCCCCCCTGGGGGGGGCTTGGAATGAGCAGTTCTTC. Its protein is CSAPLGGAWNEQFF.

The chain carries TRBV7-2 and TRBJ2-1, with 11 bases matching TRBD2. The end of the DNA fits TRBJ2-7 better, so the J call may be wrong. Germline V gene data show CDR1 as SGHTA and CDR2 as FQGNSA. The CDR3 is 16 residues long. In DNA, the CDR3 is TGTGCCAGCAGCTGGCAGATAGCGGGAGGGCGCAATGAGCAGTACTTC. Protein sequence: CASSWQIAGGRNEQYF.

This clonotype has just a few counts. V usage is TRBV2 and J usage is TRBJ2-3; 8 positions agree with TRBD2. J gave up 2 bases and V 8 bases, and 3 bases lay outside the gene matches. Per germline, CDR1 SNHLY and CDR2 FYNNEI. CDR3 length equals 13 residues. Written as DNA, the CDR3 is TGTGCCAGCCGGGGACTAGACACAGATACGCAGTATTTT. This translates into CASRGLDTDTQYF. Based on the CDR3 plus reference TRBV2 and TRBJ2-3, the full variable domain is EPEVTQTPSHQVTQMGQEVILRCVPISNHLYFYWYRQILGQKVEFLVSFYNNEISEKSEIFDDQFSVERPDGSNFTLKIRSTKLEDSAMYFCASRGLDTDTQYFGPGTRLTVL.

The chain joins TRBV6-6 to TRBJ2-7; tentative D call: TRBD1 (6 bases). Germline V gene sequence: CDR1 MNHNY, CDR2 SVGAGI (reference sequence). CDR3 length: 16 residues. V lost 6 bases and J 6 bases, leaving 24 bases between the germline ends. The CDR3 loop is CASRNAQGTTKTEQYF. DNA for the CDR3: TGTGCCAGCAGAAACGCACAGGGAACTACTAAGACCGAGCAGTACTTC.

In its sample, this clonotype was seen a few times. The chain joins TRBV12-3 or TRBV12-4 to TRBJ1-4, with TRBD1 matching 7 bases. With V trimmed by 6 bases and J by 1 base, 2 bases remained unmatched. The CDR3 sequence is 14 residues long. CDR3 DNA sequence: TGTGCCAGCAGGCCAGGGGGAACTAATGAAAAACTGTTTTTT. Translating it yields CASRPGGTNEKLFF.

The gene calls are TRBV3-1 and TRBJ2-6; D not certain. The CDR3 extends over 15 amino acids. Trimming removed 0 bases at V and 0 bases at J, with 3 bases between. CDR1 is LGHDT, CDR2 YNNKEL, per germline (reference sequence). The CDR3 region has the DNA TGTGCCAGCAGCCAAGACACCTCTGGGGCCAACGTCCTGACTTTC. Translation: CASSQDTSGANVLTF.

Ten or more counts support this clonotype. V gene TRBV6-6 combines with J gene TRBJ2-1, with D possibly matching TRBD1 (5 bases). CDR1 and CDR2 (germline): MNHNY, SVGAGI (reference sequence). Trimming took off 0 bases at V and 2 bases at J, with 14 bases between the two ends. The CDR3 is 17 amino acids. The CDR3 DNA is TGTGCCAGCAGTTACTCGAACCAGGGAACAACCTACAATGAGCAGTTCTTC. Protein product: CASSYSNQGTTYNEQFF.

The rearrangement links TRBV7-2 to TRBJ2-5; D unclear. Trimming removed 1 base from V and 1 base from J, with 7 bases in between. This CDR3 comprises 14 residues. Germline loops: CDR1 SGHTA, CDR2 FQGNSA. The CDR3 nucleotides are TGTGCCAGCAGCTTAGGTTGGCGCCAAGAGACCCAGTACTTC. Translation: CASSLGWRQETQYF.

The J gene is TRBJ2-2, the V gene TRBV7-9; D not certain. V was trimmed by 4 bases and J by 1 base, leaving 13 bases between them. From germline, CDR1 is SEHNR and CDR2 FQNEAQ (reference sequence). This CDR3 is built from 16 residues. CDR3 region: CASSSPFSQNTGELFF. The CDR3 nucleotides read TGTGCCAGCAGCTCTCCCTTCAGCCAGAACACCGGGGAGCTGTTTTTT.

This clonotype appeared a few times. This chain connects TRBV6-2 or TRBV6-3 to TRBJ2-7, with 7 nucleotides matching TRBD2. V was clipped by 6 bases and J by 1 base; unmatched bases: 12. Germline V gene sequence: CDR1 MNHEY, CDR2 SVGEGT. This CDR3 has 16 amino acids. This CDR3 reads CASRITGLAESYEQYF. Written as DNA, the CDR3 is TGTGCCAGCAGGATAACTGGTCTAGCGGAATCCTACGAGCAGTACTTC.

The chain has TRBV20-1 and TRBJ1-5, with a weak D call TRBD1 (5 bases). V was pared by 3 bases and J by 5 bases, with 17 bases between. This CDR3 has 15 residues. Per germline, CDR1 DFQATT and CDR2 SNEGSKA (reference sequence). The CDR3 here is CSASTFGSRDQPQHF. The CDR3 DNA follows: TGCAGTGCTAGTACCTTCGGGTCCAGGGATCAGCCCCAGCATTTT.

In this sample, this clonotype turned up a few times. The CDR3 loop reads CSASRDVTETQYF. DNA for the CDR3: TGCAGTGCTAGTAGGGACGTCACCGAGACCCAGTACTTC. The chain uses TRBV20-1 and TRBJ2-5, with D possibly called TRBD1 or TRBD2 (5 bases each). The germline V gene encodes CDR1 DFQATT and CDR2 SNEGSKA (reference sequence). Deletions cut 3 bases from V and 5 bases from J, with 13 bases between. The CDR3 consists of 13 residues.

The CDR3 DNA is TGTGCCAGCAGCGCAACTAGGCTTTTTTACAATGAGCAGTTCTTC. It specifies CASSATRLFYNEQFF. This chain uses TRBV7-2 with TRBJ2-1; possible D gene TRBD2, 5 bases. With 5 bases removed from V and 4 bases from J, the gap between germline ends came to 15 bases. The CDR3 totals 15 residues. Germline CDR1 SGHTA, CDR2 FQGNSA.

This sequence joins TRBV7-3 and TRBJ1-3; no clear D. This CDR3 has 14 amino acids. Germline V gene data show CDR1 as SGHTA and CDR2 as FQGTGA. V was trimmed by 4 bases and J by 8 bases, leaving 15 bases between them. The CDR3 DNA is TGTGCCAGCAGCTCCAGGCCCCTATCCGACACCATATATTTT. Its protein is CASSSRPLSDTIYF.

Of note for this clonotype: This may be a read error: a much more frequent sequence differs by one nucleotide. J is TRBJ2-3 and V is TRBV6-5; D assignment may be TRBD1 or TRBD2 (5 bases each). The ends were cut back, 6 bases at V and 3 bases at J, with 16 bases in the middle. There are 15 residues in the CDR3. CDR1 is MNHEY and CDR2 is SVGAGI in the germline V gene. The CDR3 region is CASRAMAGTTDTQYF. Written as DNA, the CDR3 is TGTGCCAGCAGAGCAATGGCAGGGACGACAGATACGCAGTATTTT.

The V and J genes are TRBV29-1 and TRBJ2-3, with TRBD2 as a possible D gene (6 bases). Trimming shortened V by 3 bases and J by 6 bases, and 7 bases separated the two germline ends. This CDR3 comprises 11 residues. Germline loops: CDR1 SQVTM, CDR2 ANQGSEA. Here the CDR3 DNA reads TGCAGCGTTGAGGGGAGGGATACGCAGTATTTT. This encodes CSVEGRDTQYF.